This TCR beta chain was obtained from a study of T cell responses to AZD1222 COVID-19 vaccine. Across the study: Doses given second, at about 4 or about 12 weeks, were pooled. Study observations and caveats: Nearly half of the spike-specific TCRs reportedly recognize variant regions that carry no mutations. The breadth and depth of Spike-specific TCRs increased once two AZD1222 doses had been given. Regions 160-218 and 743-854 held dominance among vaccine-associated CD4 TCRs, which spanned spike.

Data came from immunoSEQ multiplex PCR; TCRdb stores just in-frame clones and leaves some out. Among 95,000 to 150,000 clones listed, 85% to 90% were seen once. A note on this clone: Its specificity is not known.

The receptor was isolated from an adult in good health. The material was peripheral blood, obtained on day 0 of AZD1222 vaccination.

Here the CDR3 DNA reads TGTGCCACCATTGGTGGAGATACGCAGTATTTT. This gives the protein CATIGGDTQYF. The V call is TRBV24-1, the J call TRBJ2-3; D unclear. Germline V gives CDR1 KGHDR, CDR2 SFDVKD. This CDR3 is 11 amino acids long. Between the trimmed V and J ends, which lost 8 bases and 5 bases, there was a span of 7 bases.